The TCR beta chain under discussion was sequenced for a study of spatial heterogeneity in lung cancer. Study-level information: Beta-chain sequences consistently outnumbered alpha-chain sequences in detection. Regarding the study as a whole: Among blood samples, ubiquitous expanded tumor TCRs appeared more at resection than at follow-up.

At least ten counts were recorded for this clonotype. Its cognate antigen is unknown. TCRdb processed the 5' RACE reads anew with MiXCR; each CDR3 protein has one entry. The sample consists of 50,000 or so distinct CDR3 sequences, roughly 7.6% of them appearing once. The CDR3 has 16 amino acids. V lost 8 bases to trimming and J lost 2 bases; unmatched junction nucleotides: 6. Sample time point: sample taken at primary tumor resection. From tumor, nontumor lung or frozen PBMC, whole RNA was taken unsorted for sequencing. A total of over 70 untreated early-stage non-small cell lung cancer patients served as donors.

Sequencing was performed on PBMCs, taken at surgery. V gene TRBV12-3 or TRBV12-4 combines with J gene TRBJ2-1, with 13 bases that match TRBD2. This receptor was taken from a female donor with early-stage non-small cell lung cancer. The CDR3 DNA reads TGTGCCAGCTCGCCACTAGCGGGGGGGCCCTACAATGAGCAGTTCTTC. Its protein product is CASSPLAGGPYNEQFF.